The T cell receptor beta chain under discussion was sequenced for a study of blood T cell repertoires in COVID-19. This CDR3 comprises 16 residues. The V and J ends lost 2 bases and 5 bases respectively, with 21 bases between them. Germline assignment: CDR1 SQVTM and CDR2 ANQGSEA. Repertoires were generated with immunoSEQ multiplex PCR, while TCRdb's copy carries only in-frame clones and drops some. This table has roughly 150,000 clones, approximately 85% appearing once. This rearrangement joins TRBV29-1 to TRBJ1-2; possibly TRBD1 for D (5 bases). This TCR came from a man older than 75 with COVID-19, enrolled during active disease. Sequencing used peripheral blood. The CDR3 region has the DNA TGCAGCGTTGAATGGGTGGGGGAGGCCCATAAGTATGGCTACACCTTC. Translating it yields CSVEWVGEAHKYGYTF.